This T cell receptor beta chain was identified during a study of T cell changes during pregnancy in multiple sclerosis. V shed 8 bases and J shed 1 base, with 11 bases lying between them. The germline V gene has CDR1 GTSNPN and CDR2 SVGIG (reference sequence). The CDR3 is 12 amino acids. Measured with immunoSEQ multiplex PCR; TCRdb has only the in-frame clones, and not every one. Seen here are under 70,000 clones, 90% observed once, and the top ten hold 5.5% to 7%. In this sample, this clone turned up a few times. The chain links TRBV30 to TRBJ1-1, with unresolved D. The material was peripheral blood, obtained in the third trimester of pregnancy. The sequence derives from a female donor in good health, enrolled as a control in a pregnancy study. The CDR3 spells CAGDTQNTEAFF. CDR3 nucleotide sequence: TGTGCCGGCGACACTCAGAACACTGAAGCTTTCTTT.